Listed here are 12 T cell receptor beta chains from one sample, sequenced in a study of T cell responses to AZD1222 COVID-19 vaccine. Here immunoSEQ multiplex PCR was the method, and the copy in TCRdb shows in-frame clones only, minus some. The sample carries approximately 110,000 clones, more than 70% recorded once. Material: peripheral blood, obtained on day 0 of AZD1222 vaccination. The source is an adult in good health.

This chain joins TRBV18 and TRBJ2-1; D is possibly TRBD1 or TRBD2 (5 bases each). The ends were cut back, 1 base at V and 5 bases at J, with 18 bases in the middle. Per the germline V gene, CDR1 is KGHSH and CDR2 is LQKENI. There are 17 residues in the CDR3. The CDR3 region has the DNA TGTGCCAGCTCACCACAACTACAAGGGACGTCGGACAATGAGCAGTTCTTC. It encodes CASSPQLQGTSDNEQFF.

The rearrangement links TRBV18 to TRBJ2-2; unclear D gene. The CDR3 spans 16 residues. Germline values: CDR1 KGHSH, CDR2 LQKENI. The V and J ends lost 2 bases and 5 bases respectively, with 15 bases between them. CDR3 region: CASSPEDGARTGELFF. The CDR3 coding sequence is TGTGCCAGCTCACCAGAGGACGGAGCGAGGACCGGGGAGCTGTTTTTT.

The chain combines TRBV19 with TRBJ2-1; D may be TRBD1 (5 bases). The CDR3 has 14 amino acids. Trimming shortened V by 9 bases and J by 8 bases, and 20 bases separated the two germline ends. The V gene's germline CDR1 is LNHDA and CDR2 SQIVND (reference sequence). CDR3 DNA: TGTGCCAGCGGAGACAGCCCGCTCGTGTATGAGCAGTTCTTC. Translation: CASGDSPLVYEQFF. Filled out from reference TRBV19 and TRBJ2-1, the complete variable domain reads DGGITQSPKYLFRKEGQNVTLSCEQNLNHDAMYWYRQDPGQGLRLIYYSQIVNDFQKGDIAEGYSVSREKKESFPLTVTSAQKNPTAFYLCASGDSPLVYEQFFGPGTRLTVL.

This chain links TRBV6-5 with TRBJ1-2; D ambiguous. CDR3 length equals 12 residues. V lost 7 bases and J 2 bases, leaving 8 bases between the germline ends. Germline loops: CDR1 MNHEY, CDR2 SVGAGI. This CDR3 reads CASTAGNYGYTF. The CDR3 DNA sequence: TGTGCCAGCACGGCAGGAAACTATGGCTACACCTTC.

The chain uses TRBV6-5 and TRBJ1-1; D unresolved. The CDR3 sequence is 13 residues long. Trimming shortened V by 0 bases and J by 2 bases, and 4 bases separated the two germline ends. Germline CDR1 and CDR2: MNHEY and SVGAGI. DNA of the CDR3: TGTGCCAGCAGTTACTCGATAAACACTGAAGCTTTCTTT. As protein: CASSYSINTEAFF.

The chain couples TRBV18 to TRBJ2-1; 10 bases map to TRBD2. After removal of 5 bases from V and 0 bases from J, the junction contained 10 bases not matched to a gene. Germline CDR1 is KGHSH and CDR2 is LQKENI. The CDR3 spans 18 residues. In nucleotides, the CDR3 is TGTGCCAGCTCAACCCCTAGCGGGGGCCAGAGCTCCTACAATGAGCAGTTCTTC. This encodes CASSTPSGGQSSYNEQFF. Based on the CDR3 plus reference TRBV18 and TRBJ2-1, the full variable domain is NAGVMQNPRHLVRRRGQEARLRCSPMKGHSHVYWYRQLPEEGLKFMVYLQKENIIDESGMPKERFSAEFPKEGPSILRIQQVVRGDSAAYFCASSTPSGGQSSYNEQFFGPGTRLTVL.

The chain is built from TRBV29-1 and TRBJ1-4, with TRBD1 identical over 7 bases. Germline values: CDR1 SQVTM, CDR2 ANQGSEA. The CDR3 length is 13 residues. V was pared by 7 bases and J by 3 bases, with 5 bases of the junction left unmatched. CDR3 loop: CSARGQANEKLFF. CDR3 coding DNA: TGCAGCGCCCGAGGACAGGCTAATGAAAAACTGTTTTTT.

J is TRBJ1-1 and V is TRBV5-1; perhaps TRBD1 as D (5 bases). CDR3 length: 13 amino acids. The germline V gene encodes CDR1 SGHRS and CDR2 YFSETQ. V lost 7 bases and J lost 1, with 11 bases in between. CDR3 loop: CASSRGSNTEAFF. In DNA form, the CDR3 reads TGCGCCAGCTCCCGGGGGTCGAACACTGAAGCTTTCTTT.

V usage is TRBV5-1 and J usage is TRBJ1-1, with a weak D call TRBD1 (5 bases). Germline CDR1 and CDR2: SGHRS and YFSETQ. The CDR3 contains 14 residues. V was trimmed by 4 bases and J by 3 bases, leaving 13 bases between them. CDR3 sequence (DNA): TGCGCCAGCAGCACGGACCCCAGGGACACTGAAGCTTTCTTT. It translates to CASSTDPRDTEAFF.

The chain carries TRBV7-2 and TRBJ1-1, with a possible D match to TRBD1 (6 bases). The germline V and J ends were trimmed by 5 bases and 5 bases, with 18 bases remaining between them. The CDR3 sequence is 15 residues long. Germline loops: CDR1 SGHTA, CDR2 FQGNSA. The CDR3 nucleotides read TGTGCCAGCAGCCCGAAGGGGGGCGGGAGAACTGAAGCTTTCTTT. This gives the protein CASSPKGGGRTEAFF.

The rearrangement joins TRBV4-1 to TRBJ2-5, with D unresolved. CDR1 and CDR2 (germline): MGHRA, YSYEKL. The CDR3 sequence is 13 residues long. With 1 base removed from V and 4 bases from J, the gap between germline ends came to 7 bases. The CDR3 sequence: CASSQGSRETQYF. In DNA, the CDR3 is TGCGCCAGCAGCCAAGGGAGCAGAGAGACCCAGTACTTC.

V gene TRBV5-1 combines with J gene TRBJ1-1, with 12 bases fitting TRBD1. V lost 4 bases, J lost 8 bases, and 3 bases stayed unmatched. Looked up from germline, CDR1 is SGHRS and CDR2 is YFSETQ. CDR3 size: 13 residues. The CDR3 sequence: CASSRDRGQEAFF. CDR3 sequence (DNA): TGCGCCAGCAGCAGGGACAGGGGGCAAGAAGCTTTCTTT. The full variable domain, with the rest looked up from reference TRBV5-1 and TRBJ1-1, is KAGVTQTPRYLIKTRGQQVTLSCSPISGHRSVSWYQQTPGQGLQFLFEYFSETQRNKGNFPGRFSGRQFSNSRSEMNVSTLELGDSALYLCASSRDRGQEAFFGQGTRLTVV.